Presented here are 2 T cell receptor beta chains from one specimen sequenced in a study of blood T cell repertoires in COVID-19. The table came from immunoSEQ multiplex PCR; TCRdb's copy has only in-frame clones and leaves some out. The sample has approximately 140,000 clones, roughly four fifths seen once. Sequencing was performed on peripheral blood. These receptors all come from a human donor with acute or convalescent COVID-19. The donor label of this sample is uncertain.

The V call is TRBV6-5, the J call TRBJ1-2; D gene uncertain. The germline V gene encodes CDR1 MNHEY and CDR2 SVGAGI. This CDR3 contains 13 residues. V dropped 0 bases and J dropped 8 bases, with 10 bases sitting between them. The CDR3: CASSYSGSTGYTF. The DNA of the CDR3 is TGTGCCAGCAGTTACTCCGGGTCGACGGGCTACACCTTC.

The CDR3 DNA follows: TGTGCCAGCAGCGTAAACAGGGGGGACACTGAAGCTTTCTTT. This gives the protein CASSVNRGDTEAFF. This chain links TRBV9 with TRBJ1-1, with 8 bases aligning to TRBD1. Trimming removed 1 base from V and 3 bases from J; junction bases left unmatched: 2. The CDR3 sequence is 14 residues long. Looked up from germline, CDR1 is SGDLS and CDR2 is YYNGEE.